This entry lists 21 T cell receptor beta chains sequenced from one sample in a study of blood T cell repertoires in COVID-19. Only in-frame clones appear in the TCRdb table, and some are missing; sequencing was by immunoSEQ multiplex PCR. Of approximately 190,000 clones in the sample, approximately 84% were seen once. Sequencing was performed on peripheral blood. The receptors here all came from a woman in her seventies with active or convalescent COVID-19.

CDR3 sequence reads: CASSVSGTRGKNIQYF. The CDR3 bases are TGTGCCAGCAGCGTTTCCGGGACTAGGGGCAAAAACATTCAGTACTTC. The gene calls are TRBV7-2 and TRBJ2-4, with 8 bases lining up with TRBD2. Germline V gene lookup returns CDR1 SGHTA and CDR2 FQGNSA. Trimming took 5 bases from V and 3 from J; bases not matched to a gene: 9. The CDR3 runs to 16 residues. The variable domain in full, completed from reference TRBV7-2 and TRBJ2-4, reads GAGVSQSPSNKVTEKGKDVELRCDPISGHTALYWYRQSLGQGLEFLIYFQGNSAPDKSGLPSDRFSAERTGGSVSTLTIQRTQQEDSAVYLCASSVSGTRGKNIQYFGAGTRLSVL.

The chain combines TRBV12-3 or TRBV12-4 with TRBJ2-7; the D is unclear. The CDR3 extends over 12 amino acids. The germline V and J ends were trimmed by 5 bases and 3 bases, with 8 bases remaining between them. This CDR3 reads CASSPFSYEQYF. CDR3 DNA sequence: TGTGCCAGCAGTCCCTTTAGCTACGAGCAGTACTTC.

Comments on this clone: One junction end does not reproduce the germline sequence, and a read error may be involved. The CDR3 reads CASSLGAGGSDTQYF. DNA of the CDR3: TGTGCTAGCAGCTTAGGGGCGGGAGGGTCAGATACGCAGTATTTT. V is TRBV7-7 and J is TRBJ2-3; 9 bases are a match to TRBD2. The CDR3 is made up of 15 amino acids. Germline V gene lookup returns CDR1 SSHAT and CDR2 FNYEAQ (reference sequence).

V is TRBV5-6 and J is TRBJ1-2; D gene uncertain. V lost 4 bases and J 1 base, leaving 14 bases between the germline ends. Germline assignment: CDR1 SGHDT and CDR2 YYEEEE. This CDR3 contains 15 residues. This chain's CDR3 is CASSPDMSLNYGYTF. CDR3 nucleotides: TGTGCCAGCAGCCCTGACATGAGCCTTAACTATGGCTACACCTTC.

The chain employs TRBV12-3 or TRBV12-4 and TRBJ1-1; D perhaps matches TRBD1 (6 bases). The CDR3 sequence is 13 residues long. Trimming removed 5 bases at V and 8 bases at J, with 15 bases between. CDR3 loop: CASSPTGTTEAFF. Written as DNA, the CDR3 is TGTGCCAGCAGTCCAACCGGGACAACCGAAGCTTTCTTT.

The chain has TRBV18 and TRBJ2-2, with D perhaps matching TRBD2 (5 bases). Germline V gene sequence: CDR1 KGHSH, CDR2 LQKENI. The CDR3 sequence is 16 residues long. Trimming shortened V by 4 bases and J by 4 bases, and 16 bases separated the two germline ends. The CDR3 reads CASSQGLAKGTGELFF. CDR3 DNA sequence: TGTGCCAGCTCACAAGGACTGGCCAAGGGCACCGGGGAGCTGTTTTTT.

This rearrangement joins TRBV5-6 to TRBJ2-1; 10 bases agree with TRBD1. The germline CDR1 and CDR2 sequences are SGHDT and YYEEEE. The CDR3 is 16 amino acids. J lost 4 bases, V lost 2 bases, and 6 bases had no gene match. The CDR3 nucleotides are TGTGCCAGCAGCTTTTACCGGGACAGGGGATACAATGAGCAGTTCTTC. This gives the protein CASSFYRDRGYNEQFF.

The CDR3 spells CASSYGGSGDTQYF. The DNA for the CDR3 is TGTGCCAGCAGTTACGGGGGGAGCGGAGATACGCAGTATTTT. This sequence joins TRBV6-6 and TRBJ2-3; the D gene is possibly TRBD2 (6 bases). The V and J ends lost 2 bases and 5 bases respectively, with 11 bases between them. This CDR3 region has 14 residues. Germline lookup yields CDR1 MNHNY and CDR2 SVGAGI (reference sequence).

The chain uses TRBV6-2 or TRBV6-3 and TRBJ1-1, with D unclear. The CDR3 runs 12 residues. Germline V CDR1 and CDR2: MNHEY, SVGEGT. V was clipped by 2 bases and J by 3 bases, with 4 bases between them. The CDR3, as DNA: TGTGCCAGCAGTTACCCAGACACTGAAGCTTTCTTT. Translation: CASSYPDTEAFF.

V is TRBV28 and J is TRBJ2-3, with a possible D match to TRBD1 (6 bases). This CDR3 comprises 13 residues. CDR1 is MDHEN, CDR2 SYDVKM, per germline. V dropped 8 bases and J dropped 1 base, with 10 bases sitting between them. The CDR3: CASLGQRTDTQYF. CDR3 sequence (DNA): TGTGCCAGCCTAGGACAGCGCACAGATACGCAGTATTTT.

The rearrangement links TRBV19 to TRBJ1-6, with unresolved D. This CDR3 is 14 amino acids long. Between the trimmed V and J ends, which lost 5 bases and 8 bases, there was a span of 13 bases. Looked up from germline, CDR1 is LNHDA and CDR2 is SQIVND (reference sequence). CDR3 in amino acids: CASSRETVDSPLHF. The CDR3 DNA follows: TGTGCCAGTAGTCGGGAGACGGTAGATTCACCCCTCCACTTT.

This chain links TRBV7-9 with TRBJ1-4; D call uncertain. This CDR3 spans 14 amino acids. CDR1 is SEHNR and CDR2 is FQNEAQ in the germline V gene (reference sequence). V was clipped by 4 bases and J by 0 bases, with 6 bases between them. The CDR3 loop is CASSWSSTNEKLFF. The CDR3 bases are TGTGCCAGCAGCTGGAGCTCAACTAATGAAAAACTGTTTTTT.

The chain has TRBV19 and TRBJ2-7, with D perhaps matching TRBD2 (6 bases). Germline loops: CDR1 LNHDA, CDR2 SQIVND (reference sequence). This CDR3 is built from 16 residues. V was trimmed by 3 bases and J by 2 bases, leaving 17 bases between them. In DNA, the CDR3 is TGTGCCAGTAGTATTGATGGTGGAGGGACCCCCTACGAGCAGTACTTC. Translating gives CASSIDGGGTPYEQYF.

J is TRBJ2-1 and V is TRBV19; TRBD2 matches 9 bases. The germline CDR1 and CDR2 sequences are LNHDA and SQIVND (reference sequence). J lost 7 bases, V lost 5 bases, and 12 bases had no gene match. The CDR3 consists of 16 residues. For the CDR3, the DNA is TGTGCCAGTAGTGTATACGCGGGGGGGGTCGGAAATGAGCAGTTCTTC. It encodes CASSVYAGGVGNEQFF.

This clone appeared a single time. V and J are TRBV18 and TRBJ2-5; no clear D. Germline-derived CDR1 and CDR2 are KGHSH and LQKENI. The CDR3 covers 12 residues. The ends were cut back, 0 bases at V and 5 bases at J, with 4 bases in the middle. In nucleotides, the CDR3 is TGTGCCAGCTCACCACCGCAGGAGACCCAGTACTTC. Protein: CASSPPQETQYF.

This sequence joins TRBV3-1 (or the pseudogene TRBV3-2) and TRBJ1-2; no firm D call. Germline V gives CDR1 LGHDT, CDR2 YNNKEL (reference sequence). V dropped 1 base and J dropped 0 bases, with 12 bases sitting between them. The CDR3 spans 16 residues. The CDR3: CASSQGSGRSNYGYTF. The CDR3 bases are TGTGCCAGCAGCCAAGGGAGCGGCAGATCTAACTATGGCTACACCTTC.

This chain links TRBV19 with TRBJ2-3, with D tentatively TRBD2 (5 bases). The ends were cut back, 2 bases at V and 6 bases at J, with 6 bases in the middle. Per the germline V gene, CDR1 is LNHDA and CDR2 is SQIVND (reference sequence). The CDR3 consists of 12 residues. CDR3 DNA: TGTGCCAGTAGTATAACGGGGGATACGCAGTATTTT. Translation: CASSITGDTQYF.

This chain joins TRBV5-1 and TRBJ1-6; the match to TRBD1 covers 7 bases. The germline V gene encodes CDR1 SGHRS and CDR2 YFSETQ. With V trimmed by 0 bases and J by 6 bases, 9 bases remained unmatched. This CDR3 contains 17 residues. CDR3 bases: TGCGCCAGCAGCTTGGGCCAAGGGGGCGCGGGTAATTCACCCCTCCACTTT. Amino acid sequence: CASSLGQGGAGNSPLHF.

This rearrangement joins TRBV15 to TRBJ2-3; 8 bases map to TRBD2. Germline CDR1 is LNHNV and CDR2 is YYDKDF (reference sequence). CDR3 size: 19 residues. Trimming took 1 base from V and 2 from J; bases not matched to a gene: 14. CDR3 sequence reads: CATSRGNGRAALLTDTQYF. For the CDR3, the DNA is TGTGCCACCAGCAGAGGAAACGGGAGGGCCGCCCTTCTCACAGATACGCAGTATTTT.

The V and J genes are TRBV2 and TRBJ1-6; possibly TRBD1 for D (6 bases). The germline CDR1 and CDR2 sequences are SNHLY and FYNNEI. There are 15 residues in the CDR3. V gave up 7 bases and J gave up 9 bases, with 19 bases separating them. The CDR3: CASTSGQSRGSPLHF. In DNA, the CDR3 is TGTGCCAGCACCTCTGGGCAAAGCAGGGGTTCACCCCTCCACTTT.

V is TRBV30 and J is TRBJ1-1, with D unclear. V shed 0 bases and J shed 1 base, with 6 bases lying between them. CDR3 length: 13 amino acids. CDR1 and CDR2 (germline): GTSNPN, SVGIG (reference sequence). CDR3 coding DNA: TGTGCCTGGAGTGTACCCAGGAACACTGAAGCTTTCTTT. Translated: CAWSVPRNTEAFF.